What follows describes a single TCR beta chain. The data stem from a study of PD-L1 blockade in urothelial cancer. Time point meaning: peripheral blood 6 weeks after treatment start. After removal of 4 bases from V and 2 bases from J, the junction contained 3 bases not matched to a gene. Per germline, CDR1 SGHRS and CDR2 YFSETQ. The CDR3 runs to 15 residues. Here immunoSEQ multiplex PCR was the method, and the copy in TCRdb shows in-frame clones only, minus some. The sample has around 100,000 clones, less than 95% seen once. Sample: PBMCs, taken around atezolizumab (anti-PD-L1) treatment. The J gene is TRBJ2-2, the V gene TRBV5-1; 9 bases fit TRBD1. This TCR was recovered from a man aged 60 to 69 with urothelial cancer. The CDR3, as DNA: TGCGCCAGCAGCACGGGACAGGGTAACACCGGGGAGCTGTTTTTT. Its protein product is CASSTGQGNTGELFF. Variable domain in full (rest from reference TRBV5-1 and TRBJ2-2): KAGVTQTPRYLIKTRGQQVTLSCSPISGHRSVSWYQQTPGQGLQFLFEYFSETQRNKGNFPGRFSGRQFSNSRSEMNVSTLELGDSALYLCASSTGQGNTGELFFGEGSRLTVL.